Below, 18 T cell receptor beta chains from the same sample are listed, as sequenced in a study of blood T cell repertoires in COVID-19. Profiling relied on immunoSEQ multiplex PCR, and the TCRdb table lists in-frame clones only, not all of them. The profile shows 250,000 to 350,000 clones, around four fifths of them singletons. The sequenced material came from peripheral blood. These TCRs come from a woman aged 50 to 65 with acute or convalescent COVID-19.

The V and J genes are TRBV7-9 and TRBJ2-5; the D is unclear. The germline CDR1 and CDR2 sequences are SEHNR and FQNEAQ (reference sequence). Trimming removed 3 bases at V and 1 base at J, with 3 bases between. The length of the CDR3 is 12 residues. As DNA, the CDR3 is TGTGCCAGCAGCTTCGGCCAAGAGACCCAGTACTTC. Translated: CASSFGQETQYF.

CDR3 sequence: CASSLSGTRAETQYF. The DNA of the CDR3 is TGCGCCAGCAGCTTATCGGGGACAAGGGCGGAGACCCAGTACTTC. The chain couples TRBV5-1 to TRBJ2-5; D might be TRBD1 (6 bases). Deletions cut 2 bases from V and 5 bases from J, with 16 bases between. There are 15 residues in the CDR3. In germline, CDR1 is SGHRS, CDR2 YFSETQ.

The CDR3 is CASSHLTGDNEKLFF. CDR3 bases: TGTGCCAGCAGCCACCTTACAGGGGATAATGAAAAACTGTTTTTT. This chain links TRBV16 with TRBJ1-4; 7 bases are shared with TRBD1. The junction had 5 bases not matched to a gene; V was cut back by 3 bases and J by 4 bases. The CDR3 loop spans 15 amino acids. CDR1 and CDR2 (germline): KGHSY, FQNENV.

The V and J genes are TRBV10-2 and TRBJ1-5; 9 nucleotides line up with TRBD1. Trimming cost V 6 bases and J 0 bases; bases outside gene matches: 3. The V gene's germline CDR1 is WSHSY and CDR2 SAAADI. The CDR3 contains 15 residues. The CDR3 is CASRWGQGSNQPQHF. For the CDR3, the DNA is TGCGCCAGCAGATGGGGACAGGGTAGCAATCAGCCCCAGCATTTT.

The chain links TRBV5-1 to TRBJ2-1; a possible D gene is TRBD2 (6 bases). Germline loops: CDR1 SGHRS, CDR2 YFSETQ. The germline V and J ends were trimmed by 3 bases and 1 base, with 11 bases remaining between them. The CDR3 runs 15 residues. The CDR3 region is CASSSAGTSYNEQFF. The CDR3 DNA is TGCGCCAGCAGCTCCGCCGGGACTTCCTACAATGAGCAGTTCTTC.

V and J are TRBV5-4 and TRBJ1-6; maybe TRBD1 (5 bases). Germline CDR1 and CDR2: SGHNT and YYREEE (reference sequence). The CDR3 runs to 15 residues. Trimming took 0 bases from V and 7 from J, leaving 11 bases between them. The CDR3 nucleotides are TGTGCCAGCAGCTTGGGTAACGCAGGGAATTCACCCCTCCACTTT. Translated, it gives CASSLGNAGNSPLHF. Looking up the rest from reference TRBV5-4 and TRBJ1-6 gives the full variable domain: ETGVTQSPTHLIKTRGQQVTLRCSSQSGHNTVSWYQQALGQGPQFIFQYYREEENGRGNFPPRFSGLQFPNYSSELNVNALELDDSALYLCASSLGNAGNSPLHFGNGTRLTVT.

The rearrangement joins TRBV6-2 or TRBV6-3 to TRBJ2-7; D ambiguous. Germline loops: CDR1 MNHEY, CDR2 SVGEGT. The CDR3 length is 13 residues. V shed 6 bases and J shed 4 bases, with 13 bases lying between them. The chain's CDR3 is CASSPPVEYEQYF. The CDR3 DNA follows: TGTGCCAGCAGCCCTCCGGTAGAATACGAGCAGTACTTC.

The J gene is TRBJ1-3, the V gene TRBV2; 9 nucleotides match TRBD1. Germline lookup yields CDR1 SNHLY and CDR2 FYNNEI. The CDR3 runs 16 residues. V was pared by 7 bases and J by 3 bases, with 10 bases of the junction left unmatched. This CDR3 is CASKVSGQGFGNTIYF. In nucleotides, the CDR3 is TGTGCCAGCAAGGTCTCGGGACAGGGTTTTGGAAACACCATATATTTT.

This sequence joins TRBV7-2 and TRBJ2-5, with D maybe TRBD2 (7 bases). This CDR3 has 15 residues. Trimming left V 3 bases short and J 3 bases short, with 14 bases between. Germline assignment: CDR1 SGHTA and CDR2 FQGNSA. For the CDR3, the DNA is TGTGCCAGCAGCTTGGGGGGCGGGAGAAAAGAGACCCAGTACTTC. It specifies CASSLGGGRKETQYF. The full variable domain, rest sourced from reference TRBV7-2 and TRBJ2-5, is GAGVSQSPSNKVTEKGKDVELRCDPISGHTALYWYRQSLGQGLEFLIYFQGNSAPDKSGLPSDRFSAERTGGSVSTLTIQRTQQEDSAVYLCASSLGGGRKETQYFGPGTRLLVL.

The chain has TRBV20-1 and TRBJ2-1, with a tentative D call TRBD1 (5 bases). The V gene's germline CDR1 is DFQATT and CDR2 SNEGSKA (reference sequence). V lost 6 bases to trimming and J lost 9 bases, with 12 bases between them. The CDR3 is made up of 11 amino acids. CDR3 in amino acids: CSAQRTPEQFF. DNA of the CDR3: TGCAGTGCGCAACGGACACCTGAGCAGTTCTTC.

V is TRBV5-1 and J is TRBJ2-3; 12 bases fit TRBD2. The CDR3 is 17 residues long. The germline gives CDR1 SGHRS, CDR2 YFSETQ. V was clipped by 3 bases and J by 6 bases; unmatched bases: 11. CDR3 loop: CASSSMSSGGATDTQYF. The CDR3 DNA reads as TGCGCCAGCAGCTCCATGTCTAGCGGGGGGGCCACGGATACGCAGTATTTT.

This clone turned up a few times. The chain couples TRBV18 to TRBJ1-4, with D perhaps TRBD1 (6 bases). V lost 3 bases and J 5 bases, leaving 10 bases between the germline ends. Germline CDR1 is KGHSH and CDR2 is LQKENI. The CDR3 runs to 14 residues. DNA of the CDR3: TGTGCCAGCTCACCCGGGACACAGAATGAAAAACTGTTTTTT. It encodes CASSPGTQNEKLFF.

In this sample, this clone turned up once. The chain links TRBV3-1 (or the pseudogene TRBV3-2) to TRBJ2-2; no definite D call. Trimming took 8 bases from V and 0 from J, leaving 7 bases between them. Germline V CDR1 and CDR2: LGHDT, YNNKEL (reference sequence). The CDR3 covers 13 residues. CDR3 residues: CASLFSNTGELFF. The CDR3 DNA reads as TGTGCCAGCTTATTTTCGAACACCGGGGAGCTGTTTTTT.

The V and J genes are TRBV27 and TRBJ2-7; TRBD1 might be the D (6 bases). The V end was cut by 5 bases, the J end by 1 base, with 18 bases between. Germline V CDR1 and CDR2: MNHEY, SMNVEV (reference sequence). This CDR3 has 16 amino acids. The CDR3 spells CASSRTQQGVSYEQYF. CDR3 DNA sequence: TGTGCCAGCAGTCGCACCCAACAGGGAGTGTCCTACGAGCAGTACTTC.

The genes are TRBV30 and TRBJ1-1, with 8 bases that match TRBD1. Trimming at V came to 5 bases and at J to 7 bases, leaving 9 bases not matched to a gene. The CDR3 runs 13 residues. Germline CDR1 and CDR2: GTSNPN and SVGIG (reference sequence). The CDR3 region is CAWGGQGTFEAFF. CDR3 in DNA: TGTGCCTGGGGAGGACAGGGAACTTTTGAAGCTTTCTTT.

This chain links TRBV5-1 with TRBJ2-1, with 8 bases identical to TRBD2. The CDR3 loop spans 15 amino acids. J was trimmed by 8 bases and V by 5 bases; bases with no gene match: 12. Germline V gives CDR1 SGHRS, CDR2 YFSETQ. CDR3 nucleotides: TGCGCCAGCAGGACCGGGACTAGTTCAGGCCATGAGCAGTTCTTC. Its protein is CASRTGTSSGHEQFF.

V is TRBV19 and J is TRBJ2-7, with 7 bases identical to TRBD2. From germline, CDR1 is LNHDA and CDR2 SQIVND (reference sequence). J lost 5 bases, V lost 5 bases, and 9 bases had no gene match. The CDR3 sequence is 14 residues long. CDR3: CASSDGGSVNEQYF. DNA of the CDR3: TGTGCCAGTAGTGACGGCGGGAGTGTGAACGAGCAGTACTTC.

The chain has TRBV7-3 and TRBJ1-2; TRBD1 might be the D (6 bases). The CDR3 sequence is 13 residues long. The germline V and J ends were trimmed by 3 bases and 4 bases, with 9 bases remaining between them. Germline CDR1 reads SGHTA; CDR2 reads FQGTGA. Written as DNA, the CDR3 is TGTGCCAGCAGCTTGAGGGGGTCCTATGGCTACACCTTC. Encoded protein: CASSLRGSYGYTF.